This T cell receptor beta chain was sequenced during a study of cytomegalovirus exposure and HLA in healthy donors. PCR primers comprised 60 Vbeta and 13 Jbeta primers. TCRdb's table, derived via immunoSEQ multiplex PCR, lists solely in-frame clones and lacks some. The data show some 140,000 clones, approximately 82% seen once. There are 17 residues in the CDR3. Losses at the gene ends were 4 bases for V and 1 base for J; bases not matched to a gene: 12. CDR1 is SGHTS, CDR2 YDEGEE, per germline. Comment on this clone: Its specificity is unknown.

Broader study findings: With later analysis, a missense DCLRE1C variant became linked to TCR beta V- and J-gene trimming. According to an earlier analysis, most TCR beta V segments yielded productive rearrangements about 87% or about 30% of the time. No immune exposure information besides CMV serostatus was available.

The clonotype was recovered from a man between 40 and 49 years old in good health and CMV-seronegative. The sample taken for sequencing was PBMCs. This rearrangement joins TRBV5-8 to TRBJ2-3; the match to TRBD1 covers 7 bases. The CDR3 loop is CASSARQGTWGTDTQYF. For the CDR3, the DNA is TGTGCCAGCAGCGCCCGACAGGGAACGTGGGGCACAGATACGCAGTATTTT.